Listed below are T cell receptor beta chains from one sample, sequenced in a study of identical twins. From the 5' RACE reads, TCRdb called clonotypes with MiXCR, one entry per CDR3 protein. The table lists roughly 290,000 distinct CDR3 sequences, roughly 8.6% of them singletons. The same sample was also studied in work on yellow fever vaccine responses in identical twins.

The sample was memory (CD45RO+) T cells sorted from blood. Source of these receptors: a woman between 18 and 29 years old in good health. Each CDR3 is given with its conserved first and last residue. D genes are given only for firm matches. Not all rows give a size; the values are once, few, many and, for expanded clones, a class.

j_call,v_call,d_call,clone_size,cdr3_nt,cdr3_aa
TRBJ2-5,TRBV20-1,.,many,TGCAGTGCTACGCGGGAGACCCAGTACTTC,CSATRETQYF
TRBJ1-1,TRBV3-1,.,.,TGTGCCAGCAGCCAAGATCCCCATCAGGGTCAGGTCCACACTGAAGCTTTCTTT,CASSQDPHQGQVHTEAFF
TRBJ2-3,TRBV9,TRBD2,many,TGTGCCAGCAGCGTTAGAAGCGGGGGGGCCGGAACAGATACGCAGTATTTT,CASSVRSGGAGTDTQYF
TRBJ2-3,TRBV7-2,TRBD2,few,TGTGCCAGCAGCTCATACAGCGGGGCGGGGGGAGATACGCAGTATTTT,CASSSYSGAGGDTQYF
TRBJ2-1,TRBV20-1,.,many,TGCAGTGCTAGAGACCTCTTTGGGAAGGAGTACAATGAGCAGTTCTTC,CSARDLFGKEYNEQFF
TRBJ2-1,TRBV12-3/TRBV12-4,.,many,TGTGCCAGCAGTTTAGTCAATGAGCAGTTCTTC,CASSLVNEQFF
TRBJ2-3,TRBV11-2,.,.,TGTGCCAGCACCCAACGTGGGAGCGGGAGCACAGATACGCAGTATTTT,CASTQRGSGSTDTQYF
TRBJ2-7,TRBV12-3/TRBV12-4,.,.,TGTGCCAGCAGTTTAGGAGACGGCAGCTCCTACGAGCAGTACTTC,CASSLGDGSSYEQYF
TRBJ2-2,TRBV10-2,TRBD2,many,TGCGCCAGCAGACCTCTAGCGGGGGGGCCTAGCACCGGGGAGCTGTTTTTT,CASRPLAGGPSTGELFF
TRBJ2-3,TRBV20-1,.,.,TGCAGTGCTAGAGCAGTAGGAGGGAGTTCTACTAGCACAGATACGCAGTATTTT,CSARAVGGSSTSTDTQYF
TRBJ2-3,TRBV5-1,TRBD2,few,TGCGCCAGCCGGGAGGGGGGGCACGTGGATACGCAGTATTTT,CASREGGHVDTQYF
TRBJ2-2,TRBV29-1,.,many,TGCAGCGTTGGACAGGACCTCACCGGGGAGCTGTTTTTT,CSVGQDLTGELFF
TRBJ1-2,TRBV12-3/TRBV12-4,.,many,TGTGCCAGCAGCCCAGACAGGAACTATGGCTACACCTTC,CASSPDRNYGYTF
TRBJ2-1,TRBV3-1,.,.,TGTGCCAGCAGCCAAGATGTCGCGGTAGGGGCACCCTACAATGAGCAGTTCTTC,CASSQDVAVGAPYNEQFF
TRBJ1-2,TRBV6-1,.,many,TGTGCCAGCAGTGAAGCGAGGAGCGCGATCTATGGCTACACCTTC,CASSEARSAIYGYTF
TRBJ2-2,TRBV24-1,TRBD1,.,TGTGCCACCAGTGATTTGGACTGGACAGGGGGTGTAACCGGGGAGCTGTTTTTT,CATSDLDWTGGVTGELFF
TRBJ1-2,TRBV3-1,.,many,TGTGCCAGCAGCACGACAGTAAACTATGGCTACACCTTC,CASSTTVNYGYTF
TRBJ1-4,TRBV20-1,TRBD1,few,TGCAGTGCTAGGGCACCGGGACAGGAAAAACTGTTTTTT,CSARAPGQEKLFF
TRBJ1-1,TRBV7-2,TRBD1,.,TGTGCCAGCAGCCTCGACAGGGGGCGAGCTTTCTTT,CASSLDRGRAFF
TRBJ1-4,TRBV3-1,TRBD1,.,TGTGCCAGCAGGTTCGACAGGGAAAAGGAAAAACTGTTTTTT,CASRFDREKEKLFF
TRBJ2-3,TRBV10-3,.,few,TGTGCCATCAGTGAGCCCCCGGGAGCTCCAGATACGCAGTATTTT,CAISEPPGAPDTQYF
TRBJ2-2,TRBV3-1,.,few,TGTGCCAGCAGCCAAGGGACGGCCACCGGGGAGCTGTTTTTT,CASSQGTATGELFF
TRBJ2-3,TRBV6-1,.,few,TGTGCCAGCAGTAAGGGGGAGGAGGGGGGCACAGATACGCAGTATTTT,CASSKGEEGGTDTQYF
TRBJ2-5,TRBV5-1,.,many,TGCGCCAGCAGCTTGGTGGCAAACCAAGAGACCCAGTACTTC,CASSLVANQETQYF
TRBJ1-2,TRBV5-1,.,many,TGCGCCAGCAGCTTGGACAGGGCCGACTATGGCTACACCTTC,CASSLDRADYGYTF
TRBJ1-1,TRBV28,TRBD1,few,TGTGCCAGCAGCCTTCAACAGGGGTACGCTTTCTTT,CASSLQQGYAFF
TRBJ2-3,TRBV11-1,TRBD2,.,TGTGCCAGCAGCTTAGGGGGATTTAGCGGGAGGCCCACAGATACGCAGTATTTT,CASSLGGFSGRPTDTQYF
TRBJ2-5,TRBV4-2,TRBD1,few,TGTGCCAGCAGCCAAGTTTCAGGGGGACAAGAGACCCAGTACTTC,CASSQVSGGQETQYF
TRBJ1-1,TRBV3-1,TRBD1,.,TGTGCCAGCAGCCAGTTTCCCGGGACAGTCTTTGGAGCTTTCTTT,CASSQFPGTVFGAFF
TRBJ2-5,TRBV5-6,.,many,TGTGCCAGCAGCTTGGGTCAGAACCAAGAGACCCAGTACTTC,CASSLGQNQETQYF